These T cell receptor beta chains were read from a single sample in a study of Ad26.COV2.S vaccination and SARS-CoV-2 variants. Using immunoSEQ multiplex PCR, the repertoire was profiled, and TCRdb retains in-frame clones only, with some absent. The sample lists 300,000 to 450,000 clones, 85% occurring once. The source was peripheral blood, collected in a trial of Ad26.COV2.S vaccine versus placebo. Source of these receptors: a person aged 18 to 65 who received the Ad26.COV2.S COVID-19 vaccine or a placebo. Both conserved end residues are part of each CDR3. Fields, in order: V gene, D gene, clone size, J gene, CDR3 protein, CDR3 DNA. D genes are given only for firm matches. Part of the rows lack a size; the others show once, few, many or a class for expanded clones.

>TRBV6-2/TRBV6-3|-|-|TRBJ1-1
CASSYSTVMNTEAFF
TGTGCCAGCAGTTACTCAACGGTAATGAACACTGAAGCTTTCTTT
>TRBV28|-|-|TRBJ1-1
CASSLITVGSTEAFF
TGTGCCAGCAGTTTAATAACAGTAGGGAGCACTGAAGCTTTCTTT
>TRBV5-1|TRBD1|few|TRBJ1-2
CASSPGGTGGGYTF
TGCGCCAGCAGCCCGGGGGGGACAGGCGGTGGCTACACCTTC
>TRBV9|TRBD2|-|TRBJ2-7
CASSGSWGTSDGSEQYF
TGTGCCAGCAGTGGTAGTTGGGGGACTAGCGACGGCTCCGAGCAGTACTTC
>TRBV28|-|many|TRBJ2-1
CASSPRFRYEQFF
TGTGCCAGCAGTCCACGGTTCCGGTATGAGCAGTTCTTC
>TRBV15|-|-|TRBJ1-5
CATSRPEGGVGNQPQHF
TGTGCCACCAGCAGACCTGAGGGAGGAGTGGGTAATCAGCCCCAGCATTTT
>TRBV3-1/TRBV3-2|-|-|TRBJ2-1
CASSTDFNKQFF
TGTGCCAGCAGCACGGACTTCAATAAGCAGTTCTTC
>TRBV5-1|-|-|TRBJ2-3
CASSLGQHLSTDTQYF
TGCGCCAGCAGCTTGGGACAGCACCTTAGCACAGATACGCAGTATTTT
>TRBV27|-|-|TRBJ2-1
CASSFWGNEQFF
TGTGCCAGCAGTTTTTGGGGCAATGAGCAGTTCTTC
>TRBV5-1|-|-|TRBJ2-2
CASSLGQNTGELFF
TGCGCCAGCAGCTTGGGGCAGAACACCGGGGAGCTGTTTTTT
>TRBV7-2|-|-|TRBJ1-4
CASSPMGETNEKLFF
TGTGCCAGCAGCCCTATGGGGGAAACTAATGAAAAACTGTTTTTT
>TRBV19|-|-|TRBJ2-7
CASRHREGYEQYF
TGTGCCAGTAGGCACAGGGAGGGATACGAGCAGTACTTC
>TRBV4-1|-|-|TRBJ2-4
CASSQEGGGQNIQYF
TGCGCCAGCAGCCAAGAAGGGGGTGGGCAAAACATTCAGTACTTC
>TRBV2|TRBD1|-|TRBJ1-4
CASRRQGANEKLFF
TGTGCCAGCCGGAGGCAGGGGGCCAATGAAAAACTGTTTTTT
>TRBV7-2|TRBD2|-|TRBJ2-3
CASSLGGLAGFTDTQYF
TGTGCCAGCAGCTTAGGAGGACTAGCGGGTTTCACAGATACGCAGTATTTT